This TCR beta chain was identified in a study of CXCR3-negative and CXCR3-positive naive CD8 T cells. On this clonotype: Its antigen is not identified.

Study results and caveats: The TRB CDR3s that CXCR3-positive naive cells carried were more hydrophobic than those of CXCR3-negative naive cells. Both naive subsets showed comparably high diversity, and memory CD8+ cells showed much lower diversity.

5' RACE that incorporated UMI labels was used to prepare the TRB cDNA libraries. TCRdb reanalyzed the 5' RACE reads, giving one entry per CDR3 protein sequence and no DNA. This sample's table reports 150,000 or so distinct CDR3 sequences. CDR1 is PRHDT and CDR2 is FYEKMQ in the germline V gene (reference sequence). The CDR3 loop spans 15 amino acids. The chain couples TRBV13 to TRBJ1-2; TCRdb returns TRBD1, unconfirmable since there is no DNA. This TCR was sampled from a human donor in good health. Some clones in this sample may be carry-over from other donors' samples. The sample consisted of naive CXCR3+ CD8+ T cells from blood. Subset: CD45RO-CCR7+CD27+CD95- naive CD8+ T cells expressing CXCR3 (TNR3+). This chain's CDR3 is CASSLGRGSNYGYTF.